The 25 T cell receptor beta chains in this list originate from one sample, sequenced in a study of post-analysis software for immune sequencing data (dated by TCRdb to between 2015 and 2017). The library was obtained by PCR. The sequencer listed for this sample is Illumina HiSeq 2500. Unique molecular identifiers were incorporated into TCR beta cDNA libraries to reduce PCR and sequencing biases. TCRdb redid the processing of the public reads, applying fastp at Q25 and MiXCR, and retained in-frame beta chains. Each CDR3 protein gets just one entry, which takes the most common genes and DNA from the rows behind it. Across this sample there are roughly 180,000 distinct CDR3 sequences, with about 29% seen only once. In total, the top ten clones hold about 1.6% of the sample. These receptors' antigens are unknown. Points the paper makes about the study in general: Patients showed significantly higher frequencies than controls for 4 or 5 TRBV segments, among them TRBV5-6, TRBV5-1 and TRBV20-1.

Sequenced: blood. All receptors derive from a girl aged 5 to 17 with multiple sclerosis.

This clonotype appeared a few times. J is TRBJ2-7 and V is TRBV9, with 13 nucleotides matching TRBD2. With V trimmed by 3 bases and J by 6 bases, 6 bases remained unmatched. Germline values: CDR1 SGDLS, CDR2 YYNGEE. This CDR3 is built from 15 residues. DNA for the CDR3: TGTGCCAGCAGCGCAGGACTAGCGGGAGCCTCCGAGCAGTACTTC. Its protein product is CASSAGLAGASEQYF.

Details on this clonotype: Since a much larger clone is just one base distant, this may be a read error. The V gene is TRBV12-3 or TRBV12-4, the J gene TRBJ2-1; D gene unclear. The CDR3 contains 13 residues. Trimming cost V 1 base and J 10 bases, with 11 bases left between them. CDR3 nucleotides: TGTGCCAGCAGTTTAGGGCCTTCCTACGAGCAGTTCTTC. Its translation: CASSLGPSYEQFF.

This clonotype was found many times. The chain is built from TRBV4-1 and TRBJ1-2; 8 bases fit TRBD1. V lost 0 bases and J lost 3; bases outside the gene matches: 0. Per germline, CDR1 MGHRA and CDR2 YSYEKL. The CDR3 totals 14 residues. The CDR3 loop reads CASSQEDRDYGYTF. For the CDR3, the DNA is TGCGCCAGCAGCCAAGAGGACAGGGACTATGGCTACACCTTC.

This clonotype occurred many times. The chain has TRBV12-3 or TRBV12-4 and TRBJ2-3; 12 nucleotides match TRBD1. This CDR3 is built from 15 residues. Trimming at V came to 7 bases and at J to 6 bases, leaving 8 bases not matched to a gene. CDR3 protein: CASTPGQGALDTQYF. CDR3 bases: TGTGCCAGCACCCCGGGACAGGGGGCACTTGATACGCAGTATTTT.

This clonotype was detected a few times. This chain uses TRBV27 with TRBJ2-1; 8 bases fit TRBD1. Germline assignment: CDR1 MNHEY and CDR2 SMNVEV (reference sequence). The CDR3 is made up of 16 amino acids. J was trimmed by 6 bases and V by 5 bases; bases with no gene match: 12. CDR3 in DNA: TGTGCCAGCAGTCCCTCGGGACAGGTTAGACGCAATGAGCAGTTCTTC. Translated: CASSPSGQVRRNEQFF.

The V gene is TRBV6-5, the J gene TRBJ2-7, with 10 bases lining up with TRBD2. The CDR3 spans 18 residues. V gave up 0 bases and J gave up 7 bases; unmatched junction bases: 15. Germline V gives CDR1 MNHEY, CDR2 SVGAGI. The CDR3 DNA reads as TGTGCCAGCAGTTACTCCAGGGCAACTAGCGGGATGAGAAATGAGCAGTACTTC. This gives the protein CASSYSRATSGMRNEQYF.

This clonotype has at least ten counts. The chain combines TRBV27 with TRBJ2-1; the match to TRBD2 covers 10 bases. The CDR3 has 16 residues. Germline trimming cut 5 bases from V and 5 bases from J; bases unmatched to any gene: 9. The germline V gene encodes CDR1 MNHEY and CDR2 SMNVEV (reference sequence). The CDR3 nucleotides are TGTGCCAGCAGTAGTCCTAGCGGGAGTCTCGACAATGAGCAGTTCTTC. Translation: CASSSPSGSLDNEQFF.

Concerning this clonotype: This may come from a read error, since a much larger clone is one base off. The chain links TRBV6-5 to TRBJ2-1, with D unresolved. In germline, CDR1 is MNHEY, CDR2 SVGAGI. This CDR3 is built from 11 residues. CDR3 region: CASRGYNGQFF. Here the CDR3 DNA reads TGTGCCAGCAGAGGGTACAATGGGCAGTTCTTC.

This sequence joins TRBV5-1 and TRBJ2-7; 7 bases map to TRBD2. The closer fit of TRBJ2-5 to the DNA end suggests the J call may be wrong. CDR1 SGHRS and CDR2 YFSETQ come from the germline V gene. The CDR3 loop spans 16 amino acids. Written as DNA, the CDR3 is TGCGCCAGCAGCGTCCAGGGACTACCGTTGTGGGAGACCCAGTACTTC. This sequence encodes CASSVQGLPLWETQYF.

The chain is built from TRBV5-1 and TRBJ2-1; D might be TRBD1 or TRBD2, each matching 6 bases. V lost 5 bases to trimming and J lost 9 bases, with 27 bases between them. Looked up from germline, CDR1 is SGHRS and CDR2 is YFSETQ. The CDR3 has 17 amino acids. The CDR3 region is CASSSSTGAILQGEQFF. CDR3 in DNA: TGCGCCAGCAGTTCCTCCACGGGGGCAATCTTACAGGGTGAGCAGTTCTTC.

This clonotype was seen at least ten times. The DNA for the CDR3 is TGTGCCATCACTCCGGGACTAGCAGGGGATGAGCAGTTCTTC. Its translation: CAITPGLAGDEQFF. This chain joins TRBV10-3 and TRBJ2-1; 9 bases fit TRBD2. This CDR3 spans 14 amino acids. Trimming cost V 7 bases and J 8 bases; bases outside gene matches: 9. CDR1 is ENHRY, CDR2 SYGVKD, per germline.

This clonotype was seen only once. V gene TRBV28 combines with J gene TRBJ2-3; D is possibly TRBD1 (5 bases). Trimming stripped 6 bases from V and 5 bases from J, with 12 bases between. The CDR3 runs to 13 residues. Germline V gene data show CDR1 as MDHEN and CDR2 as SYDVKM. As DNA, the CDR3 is TGTGCCAGCAGGACAGAAGGGGTAGATACGCAGTATTTT. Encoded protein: CASRTEGVDTQYF. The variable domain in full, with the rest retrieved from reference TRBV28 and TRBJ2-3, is DVKVTQSSRYLVKRTGEKVFLECVQDMDHENMFWYRQDPGLGLRLIYFSYDVKMKEKGDIPEGYSVSREKKERFSLILESASTNQTSMYLCASRTEGVDTQYFGPGTRLTVL.

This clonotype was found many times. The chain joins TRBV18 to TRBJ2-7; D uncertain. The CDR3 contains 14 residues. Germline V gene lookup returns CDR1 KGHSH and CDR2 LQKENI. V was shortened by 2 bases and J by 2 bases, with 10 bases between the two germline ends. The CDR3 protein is CASSPAGEAYEQYF. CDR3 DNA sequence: TGTGCCAGCTCACCAGCCGGAGAGGCCTACGAGCAGTACTTC.

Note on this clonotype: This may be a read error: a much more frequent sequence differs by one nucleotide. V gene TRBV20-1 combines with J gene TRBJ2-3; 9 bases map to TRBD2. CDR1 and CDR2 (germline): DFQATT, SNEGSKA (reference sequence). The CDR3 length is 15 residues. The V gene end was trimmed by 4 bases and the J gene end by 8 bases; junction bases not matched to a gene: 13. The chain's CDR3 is CSATPAGGPGGTQYF. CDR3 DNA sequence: TGCAGTGCTACGCCCGCGGGAGGGCCCGGAGGTACGCAGTATTTT.

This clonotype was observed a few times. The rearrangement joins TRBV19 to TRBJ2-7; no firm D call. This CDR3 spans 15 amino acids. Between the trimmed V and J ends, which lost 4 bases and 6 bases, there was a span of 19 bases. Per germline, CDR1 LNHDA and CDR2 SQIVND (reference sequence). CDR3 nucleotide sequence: TGTGCCAGTAGTAGTGGGCCCAGAACCTCAACCGAGCAGTACTTC. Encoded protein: CASSSGPRTSTEQYF. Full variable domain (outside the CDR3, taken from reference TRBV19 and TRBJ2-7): DGGITQSPKYLFRKEGQNVTLSCEQNLNHDAMYWYRQDPGQGLRLIYYSQIVNDFQKGDIAEGYSVSREKKESFPLTVTSAQKNPTAFYLCASSSGPRTSTEQYFGPGTRLTVT.

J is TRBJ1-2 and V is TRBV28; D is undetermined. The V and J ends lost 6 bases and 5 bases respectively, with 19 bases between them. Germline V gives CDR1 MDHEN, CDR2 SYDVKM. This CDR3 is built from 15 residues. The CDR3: CASRARVDGGYGYTF. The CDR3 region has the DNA TGTGCCAGCAGGGCTAGGGTGGACGGTGGGTATGGCTACACCTTC.

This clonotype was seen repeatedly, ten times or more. The DNA of the CDR3 is TGCAGTGCACCGGGAGTCTACTACGAGCAGTACTTC. This encodes CSAPGVYYEQYF. The V call is TRBV20-1, the J call TRBJ2-7; D is possibly TRBD2 (6 bases). The V gene's germline CDR1 is DFQATT and CDR2 SNEGSKA (reference sequence). This CDR3 has 12 amino acids. The germline V and J ends were trimmed by 6 bases and 3 bases, with 12 bases remaining between them.

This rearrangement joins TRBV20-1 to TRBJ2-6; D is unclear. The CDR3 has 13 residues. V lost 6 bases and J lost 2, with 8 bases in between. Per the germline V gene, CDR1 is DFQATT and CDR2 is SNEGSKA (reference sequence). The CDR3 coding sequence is TGCAGTGCGGGGTCTGCTGGGGCCAACGTCCTGACTTTC. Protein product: CSAGSAGANVLTF.

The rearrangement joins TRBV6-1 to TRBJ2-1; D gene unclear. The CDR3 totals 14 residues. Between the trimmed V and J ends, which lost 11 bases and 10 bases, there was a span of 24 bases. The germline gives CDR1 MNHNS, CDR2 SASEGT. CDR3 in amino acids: CASAPGYKEEEQFF. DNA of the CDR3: TGTGCCTCCGCCCCGGGTTACAAAGAAGAAGAGCAGTTCTTC.

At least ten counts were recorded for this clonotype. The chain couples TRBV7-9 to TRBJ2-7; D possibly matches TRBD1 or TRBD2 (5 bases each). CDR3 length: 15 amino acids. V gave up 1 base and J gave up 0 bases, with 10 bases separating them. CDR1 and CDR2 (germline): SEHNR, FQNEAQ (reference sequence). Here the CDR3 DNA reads TGTGCCAGCAGCTTAGATTGGGGGAGCTCCTACGAGCAGTACTTC. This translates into CASSLDWGSSYEQYF.

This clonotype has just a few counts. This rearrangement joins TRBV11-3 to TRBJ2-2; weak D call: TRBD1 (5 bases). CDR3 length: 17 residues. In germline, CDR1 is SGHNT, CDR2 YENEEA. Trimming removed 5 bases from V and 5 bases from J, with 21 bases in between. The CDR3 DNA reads TGTGCCAGCAGCCTAACCTTGGGGCCTAGGGCGACCGGGGAGCTGTTTTTT. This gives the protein CASSLTLGPRATGELFF.

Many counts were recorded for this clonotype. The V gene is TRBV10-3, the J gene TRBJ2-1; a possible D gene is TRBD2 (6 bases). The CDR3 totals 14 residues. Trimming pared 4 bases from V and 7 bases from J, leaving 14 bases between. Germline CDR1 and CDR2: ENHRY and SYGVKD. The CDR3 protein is CAISGRQGLNEQFF. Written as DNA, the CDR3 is TGTGCCATCAGTGGACGGCAGGGACTGAATGAGCAGTTCTTC.

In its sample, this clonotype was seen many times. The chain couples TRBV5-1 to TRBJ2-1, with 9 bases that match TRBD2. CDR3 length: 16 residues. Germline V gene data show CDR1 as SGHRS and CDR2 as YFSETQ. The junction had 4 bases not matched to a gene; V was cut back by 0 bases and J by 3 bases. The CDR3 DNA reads TGCGCCAGCAGCTTGGTCGTAGCGGGAGTCTACAATGAGCAGTTCTTC. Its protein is CASSLVVAGVYNEQFF.

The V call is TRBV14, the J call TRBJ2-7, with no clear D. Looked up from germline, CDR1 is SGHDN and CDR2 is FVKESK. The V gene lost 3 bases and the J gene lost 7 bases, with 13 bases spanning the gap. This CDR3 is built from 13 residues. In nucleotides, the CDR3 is TGTGCCAGCAGCCATTATGCCTGGGATGAGCAGTACTTC. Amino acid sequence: CASSHYAWDEQYF.

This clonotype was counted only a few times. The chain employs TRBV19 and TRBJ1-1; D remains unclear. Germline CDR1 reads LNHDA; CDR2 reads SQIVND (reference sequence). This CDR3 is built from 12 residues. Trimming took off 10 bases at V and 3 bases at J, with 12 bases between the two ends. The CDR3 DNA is TGTGCCAAAAAACGGGCCTACACTGAAGCTTTCTTT. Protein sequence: CAKKRAYTEAFF.